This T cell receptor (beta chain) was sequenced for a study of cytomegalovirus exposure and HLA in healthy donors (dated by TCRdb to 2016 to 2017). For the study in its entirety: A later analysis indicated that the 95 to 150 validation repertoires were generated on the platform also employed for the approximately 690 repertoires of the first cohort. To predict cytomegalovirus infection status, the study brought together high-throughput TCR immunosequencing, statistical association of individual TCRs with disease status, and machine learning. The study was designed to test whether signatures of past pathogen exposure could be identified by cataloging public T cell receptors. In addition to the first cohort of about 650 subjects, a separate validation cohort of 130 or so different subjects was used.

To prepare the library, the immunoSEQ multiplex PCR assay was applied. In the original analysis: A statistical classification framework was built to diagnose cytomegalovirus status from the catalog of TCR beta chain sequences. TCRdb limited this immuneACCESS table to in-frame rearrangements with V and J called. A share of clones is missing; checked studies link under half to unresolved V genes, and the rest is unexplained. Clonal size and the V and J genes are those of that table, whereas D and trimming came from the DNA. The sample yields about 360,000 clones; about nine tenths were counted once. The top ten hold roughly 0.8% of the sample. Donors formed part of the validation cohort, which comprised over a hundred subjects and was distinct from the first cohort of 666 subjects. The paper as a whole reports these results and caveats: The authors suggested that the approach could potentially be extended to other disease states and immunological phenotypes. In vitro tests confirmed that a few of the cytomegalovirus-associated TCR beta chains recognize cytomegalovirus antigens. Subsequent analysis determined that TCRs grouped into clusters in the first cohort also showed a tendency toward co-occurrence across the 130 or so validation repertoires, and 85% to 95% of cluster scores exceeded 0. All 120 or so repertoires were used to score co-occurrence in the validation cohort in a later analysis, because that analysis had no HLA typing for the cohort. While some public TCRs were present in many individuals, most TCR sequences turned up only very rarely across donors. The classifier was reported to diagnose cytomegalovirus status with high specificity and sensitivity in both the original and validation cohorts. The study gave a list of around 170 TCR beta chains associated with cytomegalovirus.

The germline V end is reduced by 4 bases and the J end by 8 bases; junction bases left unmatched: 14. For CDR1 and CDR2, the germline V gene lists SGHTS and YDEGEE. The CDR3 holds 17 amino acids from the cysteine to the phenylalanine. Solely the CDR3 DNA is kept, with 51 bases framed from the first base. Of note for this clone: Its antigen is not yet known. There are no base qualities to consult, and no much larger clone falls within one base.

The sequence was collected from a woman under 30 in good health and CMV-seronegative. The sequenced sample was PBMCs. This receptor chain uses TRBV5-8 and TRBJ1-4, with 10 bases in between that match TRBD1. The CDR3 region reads CASSVGTGARLDEKLFF. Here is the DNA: TGTGCCAGCAGCGTCGGGACAGGGGCTAGGTTGGACGAAAAACTGTTTTTT.